This T cell receptor (beta chain) was found in a study of cytomegalovirus exposure and HLA in healthy donors. Across the whole study: The use of the same platform for the approximately 130 validation repertoires and the roughly 730 first-cohort repertoires was reported by a later analysis. Study conclusions and caveats: Specificity for CMV antigens was confirmed in vitro for a few of the CMV-associated chains.

Clones were read by immunoSEQ multiplex PCR, and TCRdb kept only the in-frame ones, dropping some. This sample carries 150,000 to 250,000 clones, approximately 82% of them seen once, and the ten largest clones take 13%. With respect to this clone: The antigen is undetermined.

While the first cohort had about 610 subjects, the donors belonged to the separate validation cohort of about 120 subjects. This CDR3 is built from 13 residues. Trimming pared 3 bases from V and 15 bases from J, leaving 19 bases between. Germline V CDR1 and CDR2: SGHTS, YDEGEE. This chain uses TRBV5-8 with TRBJ2-1; the D gene is possibly TRBD2 (7 bases). This clonotype was obtained from a woman aged 25 to 39 in good health and CMV-seropositive. The sample taken for sequencing was PBMCs. The CDR3 bases are TGTGCCAGCAGCTCTGAGACGGGGGGCGGCAGGTTCTTC. Translated: CASSSETGGGRFF.